In this sample, the clone carrying this TCR beta chain turned up once. In the original workflow: Amplification of reference gene primers was used by the study to estimate nucleated cell counts. Some clones are missing from TCRdb's copy, which holds only in-frame ones; the method was immunoSEQ multiplex PCR. The V and J calls and clone size were taken over from that table, and D and trimming were inferred from the DNA. The data show tens of thousands of clones, roughly nine tenths seen once. The sample originates from a study of blood T cell repertoires in COVID-19. Study background: Samples representing acute and convalescent COVID-19 were sourced from the United States, Italy and Spain. The cDNA or gDNA used as material had been derived from T cells, B-cell-depleted T cells, or PBMCs.

The germline V gene encodes CDR1 MRHNA and CDR2 SNTAGT. The CDR3 is 20 residues long. V lost 2 bases to trimming and J lost 8 bases; unmatched junction nucleotides: 14. The rearrangement links TRBV6-4 to TRBJ2-2; 16 bases match TRBD2. Material: peripheral blood. This clonotype was sampled from a human donor in a cohort sampled during active COVID-19. CDR3 sequence: CASSDVGLAGGPSGPGELFF. The CDR3, as DNA: TGTGCCAGCAGTGACGTGGGACTAGCGGGAGGGCCCTCAGGACCTGGGGAGCTGTTTTTT.